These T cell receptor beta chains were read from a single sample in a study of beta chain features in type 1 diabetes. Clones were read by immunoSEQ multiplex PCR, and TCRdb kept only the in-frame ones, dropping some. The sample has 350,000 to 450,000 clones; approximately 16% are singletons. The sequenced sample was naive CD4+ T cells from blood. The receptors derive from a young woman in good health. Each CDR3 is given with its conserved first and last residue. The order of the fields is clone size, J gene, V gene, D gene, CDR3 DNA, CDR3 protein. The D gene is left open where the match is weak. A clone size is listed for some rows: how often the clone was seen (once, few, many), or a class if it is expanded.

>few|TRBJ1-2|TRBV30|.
TGTGCCTGGATGCCCCGGACAGTCTATGGCTACACCTTC
CAWMPRTVYGYTF
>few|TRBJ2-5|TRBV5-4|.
TGTGCCAGCAGCTCCCAGGGCCAGCAAGAGACCCAGTACTTC
CASSSQGQQETQYF
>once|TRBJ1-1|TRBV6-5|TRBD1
TGTGCCAGCAGTTACTCGGGGCAGGGGGACACTGAAGCTTTCTTT
CASSYSGQGDTEAFF
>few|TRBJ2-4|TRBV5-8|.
TGTGCCAGCAGCTTTATAGAAAACATTCAGTACTTC
CASSFIENIQYF
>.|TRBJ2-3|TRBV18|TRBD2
TGTGCCAGCTCACCACGACTAGCGGGACACTCAGATACGCAGTATTTT
CASSPRLAGHSDTQYF
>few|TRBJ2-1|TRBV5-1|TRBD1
TGCGCCAGCAGACAAACAGGGGATGAGCAGTTCTTC
CASRQTGDEQFF
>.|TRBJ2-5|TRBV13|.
TGTGCCAGCAGCCCAGTGGGCGGGCGCTGGGAGACCCAGTACTTC
CASSPVGGRWETQYF
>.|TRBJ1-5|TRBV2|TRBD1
TGTGCCACCACGGGACAGGGGAGAAATCAGCCCCAGCATTTT
CATTGQGRNQPQHF
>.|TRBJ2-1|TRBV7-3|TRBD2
TGTGCCAGCAGCTCCTCGGGGGGTTACAATGAGCAGTTCTTC
CASSSSGGYNEQFF
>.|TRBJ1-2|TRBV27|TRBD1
TGTGCCAGCAGTTGGGGGACAGACTATGGCTACACCTTC
CASSWGTDYGYTF
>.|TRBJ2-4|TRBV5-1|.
TGCGCCAGCAGCCACATGAGGGATGGGGCCAAAAACATTCAGTACTTC
CASSHMRDGAKNIQYF
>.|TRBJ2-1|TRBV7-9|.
TGTGCCAGCAGCTTGGGGGGTGAGCAGTTCTTC
CASSLGGEQFF
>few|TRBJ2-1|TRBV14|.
TGTGCCAGCAGCCACGAGACATATAACAATGAGCAGTTCTTC
CASSHETYNNEQFF
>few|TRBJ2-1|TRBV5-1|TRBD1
TGCGCCAGCAGCTTGGCCGGCAGGGGGCTTTTGGGTGAGCAGTTCTTC
CASSLAGRGLLGEQFF
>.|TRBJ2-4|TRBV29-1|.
TGCAGCATTCTGGTCGGGACTCATCTTCCCAAAAACATTCAGTACTTC
CSILVGTHLPKNIQYF
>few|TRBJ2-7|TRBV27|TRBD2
TGTGCCAGCAGTTCCCTTAGCGGGAGGGCCACTTCCGAGCAGTACTTC
CASSSLSGRATSEQYF
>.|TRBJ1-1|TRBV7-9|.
TGTGCCAGTCTTCGACTAGGAAAGAACACTGAAGCTTTCTTT
CASLRLGKNTEAFF
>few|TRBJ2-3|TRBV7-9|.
TGTGCCAGCAGCTTCGGGAAAGGGGATACGCAGTATTTT
CASSFGKGDTQYF
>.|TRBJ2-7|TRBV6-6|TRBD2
TGTGCCAGCAGACCTAACACTCGAGCGGGGGATTACGAGCAGTACTTC
CASRPNTRAGDYEQYF
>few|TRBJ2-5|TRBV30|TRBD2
TGTGCCTGGGGCCAGGGAGGGGAAGAGACCCAGTACTTC
CAWGQGGEETQYF
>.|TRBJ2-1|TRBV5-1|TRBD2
TGCGCCAGCAGCTTCGGGCTAGCGGGAGTCGAGGGTGAGCAGTTCTTC
CASSFGLAGVEGEQFF
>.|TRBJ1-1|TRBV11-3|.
TGTGCCAGCAGGGGACAGAACACTGAAGCTTTCTTT
CASRGQNTEAFF
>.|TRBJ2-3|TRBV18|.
TGTGCCAGCTCACGGGGAGGTCGGGCAGATACGCAGTATTTT
CASSRGGRADTQYF
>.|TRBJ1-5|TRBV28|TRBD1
TGTGCCAGCAGTTTCGGGGCAGGGGGACGGAATCAGCCCCAGCATTTT
CASSFGAGGRNQPQHF
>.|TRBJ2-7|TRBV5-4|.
TGTGCCAGCAGCCTCACACAGGGCTCCTACGAGCAGTACTTC
CASSLTQGSYEQYF
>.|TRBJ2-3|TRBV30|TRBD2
TGTGCCTGGAGTATGGGAGCGGGAAGCACATCGCAGTATTTT
CAWSMGAGSTSQYF
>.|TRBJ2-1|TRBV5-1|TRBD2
TGCGCCAGCAGCTTCGGGACTACCTACAATGAGCAGTTCTTC
CASSFGTTYNEQFF
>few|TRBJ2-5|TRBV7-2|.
TGTGCCAGCAGCCCCCGGGAGCGAGGGACCCAGTACTTC
CASSPRERGTQYF
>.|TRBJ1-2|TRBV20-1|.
TGCAGTGCCCCAGGGAATGGCTACACCTTC
CSAPGNGYTF
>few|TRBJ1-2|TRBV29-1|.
TGCAGCGGAGGACAGTTAAACTATGGCTACACCTTC
CSGGQLNYGYTF
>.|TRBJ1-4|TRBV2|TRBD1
TGTGCCAGCAGTTTGCAGGGGGCTGATGGAAAACTGTTTTTT
CASSLQGADGKLFF
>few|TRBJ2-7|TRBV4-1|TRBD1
TGCGCCAGCAGCCATGTAGGCAGGGGGAGTAACGAGCAGTACTTC
CASSHVGRGSNEQYF
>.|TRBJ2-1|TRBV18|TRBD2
TGTGCCAGCTCACTCAGACTAGCGGGAAGGAATGAGCAGTTCTTC
CASSLRLAGRNEQFF
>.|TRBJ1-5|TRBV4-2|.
TGTGCCAGCAGCCACTCCGAGGGAAGCAATCAGCCCCAGCATTTT
CASSHSEGSNQPQHF
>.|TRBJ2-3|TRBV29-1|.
TGCAGCCTTACTAGGACGGATCGGGCAGATACGCAGTATTTT
CSLTRTDRADTQYF
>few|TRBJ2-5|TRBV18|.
TGTGCCAGCTCCATGACTAATTCCGAGACCCAGTACTTC
CASSMTNSETQYF
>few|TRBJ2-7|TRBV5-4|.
TGTGCCAGCAGCGCATTCCCACAGGAGCAGTACTTC
CASSAFPQEQYF
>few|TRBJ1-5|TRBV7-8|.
TGTGCCAGCAGCCCCCGCAGGGAACCGGGGGGCAATCAGCCCCAGCATTTT
CASSPRREPGGNQPQHF
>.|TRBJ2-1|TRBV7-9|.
TGTGCCAGCAGCCCACGAGTGGATGAGCAGTTCTTC
CASSPRVDEQFF
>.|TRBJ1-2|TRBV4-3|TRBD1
TGCGCCAGCAGCCAAGTCCCTAGGGGACAGGGGGGAGGCTACACCTTC
CASSQVPRGQGGGYTF
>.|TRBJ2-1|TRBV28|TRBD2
TGTGCCAGCAGTTCACTAGCGGGAGTAATCAATGAGCAGTTCTTC
CASSSLAGVINEQFF
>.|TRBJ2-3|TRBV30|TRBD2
TGTGCCTGGAGTCCTCCGGGACTAGCCGTGACAGATACGCAGTATTTT
CAWSPPGLAVTDTQYF
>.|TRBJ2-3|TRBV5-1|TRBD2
TGCGCCAGCAGCCCCCGGGAGGGCACAGATACGCAGTATTTT
CASSPREGTDTQYF
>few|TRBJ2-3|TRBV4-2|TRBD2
TGTGCCAGCAGCCAAGAACCCCGGGGCGGGAGGGCAGGAGATACGCAGTATTTT
CASSQEPRGGRAGDTQYF
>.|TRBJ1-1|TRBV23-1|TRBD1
TGCGCCAGCAGTCACTTTCCCAGGGGGCTTCAGAAACTCAACACTGAAGCTTTCTTT
CASSHFPRGLQKLNTEAFF
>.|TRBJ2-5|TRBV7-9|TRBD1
TGTGCCAGCAGCTTAGCTAACAGGGGAGAGACCCAGTACTTC
CASSLANRGETQYF
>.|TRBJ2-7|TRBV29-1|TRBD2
TGCAGCGTGACCAGGACTAGTGGGGCTACCGAGCAGTACTTC
CSVTRTSGATEQYF
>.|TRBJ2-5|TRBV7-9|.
TGTGCCAGCAGCTACCCGTGGCTTCAAGAGACCCAGTACTTC
CASSYPWLQETQYF
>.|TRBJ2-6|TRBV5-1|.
TGCGCCAGCAGCTTAACAGGGACGCCTGGGGCCAACGTCCTGACTTTC
CASSLTGTPGANVLTF
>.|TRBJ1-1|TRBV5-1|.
TGCGCCAGCAGCTTCATAGAGGGCCCGAACACTGAAGCTTTCTTT
CASSFIEGPNTEAFF
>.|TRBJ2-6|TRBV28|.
TGTGCCAGCAATGTGGGCGCCTCTGGGGCCAACGTCCTGACTTTC
CASNVGASGANVLTF
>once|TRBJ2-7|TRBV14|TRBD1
TGTGCCAGCTCCCAACCTCCGGGACAGGGGGTCTACGAGCAGTACTTC
CASSQPPGQGVYEQYF
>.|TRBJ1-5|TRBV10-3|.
TGTGCCATCAGTAGCGAAAGCAATCAGCCCCAGCATTTT
CAISSESNQPQHF
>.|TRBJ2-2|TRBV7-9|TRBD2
TGTGCCAGCAGCTTACGTCCTGGCGGGGGGACCGGGGAGCTGTTTTTT
CASSLRPGGGTGELFF
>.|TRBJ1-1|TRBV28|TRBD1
TGTGCCAGCGGGGGGACAGTTAGGAACACTGAAGCTTTCTTT
CASGGTVRNTEAFF
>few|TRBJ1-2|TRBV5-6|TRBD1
TGTGCCAGCAGCAAGGGAGTATTCGGACAGGGTGGCGGCTACACCTTC
CASSKGVFGQGGGYTF